This TCR beta chain is from a study of shared clonotypes between healthy human individuals. Of note for this clone: Its target is not known.

Regarding the study as a whole: In contrast to clonotypes shared by all four donors, non-shared clonotypes had lower generation probabilities.

Sequencing used immunoSEQ multiplex PCR; TCRdb keeps in-frame clones, though not all of them. This table holds nearly 2 million clones, just under 95% found once. The germline gives CDR1 SGHVS, CDR2 FNYEAQ. The CDR3 has 18 amino acids. Trimming cost V 5 bases and J 0 bases, with 19 bases left between them. CD8 cells classed as naive were CD45RO-negative and positively selected for CCR7, excluding terminally differentiated effector memory CD45RA+ cells. There were no recent acute infections or vaccinations among the donors, who were healthy HIV-negative adults. V gene TRBV7-6 combines with J gene TRBJ2-2; D may be TRBD2 (6 bases). This receptor was identified in a man aged 18 to 30 in good health. Sample: naive CD8+ T cells sorted from blood. The CDR3 sequence is CASSDSTLAPTNTGELFF. In nucleotides, the CDR3 is TGTGCCAGCAGCGACAGCACGCTAGCGCCGACGAACACCGGGGAGCTGTTTTTT.